This T cell receptor (beta chain) comes out of a study of response to subunit inactivated influenza vaccine. This clonotype was counted between two and nine times. The antigen is undetermined. Study outcomes and limitations: After each seasonal influenza vaccination, few new T cells are recruited, the authors suggested.

The V gene lost 8 bases and the J gene lost 6 bases, with 14 bases spanning the gap. CDR1 and CDR2 from the germline V gene are MNHNS and SASEGT. CDR3 length: 13 amino acids. TCRdb analysed the RT-PCR reads with MiXCR anew, one entry per CDR3 protein. The sample holds more than 550,000 distinct CDR3 sequences, about 11% seen once. The same data also contributed to another study, on T cells expressing NK-cell markers. That paper states: It was by 5'RACE template switching with UMIs that TCR beta cDNA was made. Beta-chain profiling covered CD3+CD56+NKG2C+, CD3+CD56+NKG2C- and CD3+CD56-NKG2C+ sorted subsets.

This chain connects TRBV6-1 to TRBJ2-1; weak D call: TRBD2 (7 bases). The sequence came from a man aged 45-65 years who received an inactivated influenza vaccine. The sequencing here drew on PBMCs from blood, taken on the day of vaccination. CDR3 sequence reads: CASAGGPSNEQFF. The CDR3, as DNA: TGTGCCAGCGCCGGGGGGCCGAGCAATGAGCAGTTCTTC.